The 27 T cell receptor beta chains below were found in one sample sequenced in a study of OX40 agonist ivuxolimab in advanced cancers. Assay: immunoSEQ multiplex PCR; the TCRdb copy retains only in-frame clones and omits some. Of around 64,000 clones listed, around nine tenths are singletons. Sequencing was performed on CD4+ or CD8+ T cells sorted from blood, taken in a trial of the OX40 agonist ivuxolimab. All receptors derive from an adult with an advanced solid tumor such as melanoma, head and neck, liver or kidney cancer.

Only one count was recorded for this clone. The V call is TRBV6-1, the J call TRBJ2-7; the match to TRBD1 covers 8 bases. J lost 2 bases, V lost 7 bases, and 4 bases had no gene match. Germline assignment: CDR1 MNHNS and CDR2 SASEGT. The CDR3 runs 13 residues. The CDR3 protein is CASTRDRTYEQYF. The DNA for the CDR3 is TGTGCCAGCACCAGGGACAGGACCTACGAGCAGTACTTC.

The chain carries TRBV28 and TRBJ1-4; TRBD1 might be the D (5 bases). The germline V gene has CDR1 MDHEN and CDR2 SYDVKM. The V and J ends lost 0 bases and 4 bases respectively, with 6 bases between them. This CDR3 has 14 residues. The CDR3 here is CASSLWGGNEKLFF. The DNA of the CDR3 is TGTGCCAGCAGTTTATGGGGGGGTAATGAAAAACTGTTTTTT.

The chain uses TRBV9 and TRBJ2-2; D unclear. Looked up from germline, CDR1 is SGDLS and CDR2 is YYNGEE. V lost 4 bases and J 3 bases, leaving 4 bases between the germline ends. The length of the CDR3 is 12 residues. The CDR3 here is CASSKHTGELFF. The CDR3 DNA follows: TGTGCCAGCAGCAAGCACACCGGGGAGCTGTTTTTT.

The chain is built from TRBV29-1 and TRBJ2-2; 9 nucleotides match TRBD1. The CDR3 is 14 amino acids. Germline V gene lookup returns CDR1 SQVTM and CDR2 ANQGSEA. The trim removed 8 bases at V and 5 bases at J, leaving 9 bases unmatched. This CDR3 is CSFTGGSGTGELFF. CDR3 bases: TGCAGCTTCACAGGGGGCTCGGGGACCGGGGAGCTGTTTTTT.

The chain has TRBV4-2 and TRBJ1-1; TRBD1 might be the D (5 bases). The CDR3 length is 14 residues. From germline, CDR1 is LGHNA and CDR2 YNFKEQ. Trimming took 0 bases from V and 7 from J, leaving 12 bases between them. The CDR3 sequence is CASSQERGRGEAFF. CDR3 nucleotide sequence: TGTGCCAGCAGCCAAGAACGGGGGAGAGGTGAAGCTTTCTTT.

The gene calls are TRBV19 and TRBJ2-7, with D unclear. Trimming pared 3 bases from V and 5 bases from J, leaving 5 bases between. CDR3 size: 11 residues. Germline lookup yields CDR1 LNHDA and CDR2 SQIVND (reference sequence). CDR3: CASSILNEQYF. As DNA, the CDR3 is TGTGCCAGTAGTATCCTCAACGAGCAGTACTTC.

The chain couples TRBV19 to TRBJ2-7, with D unclear. The V and J ends lost 0 bases and 6 bases respectively, with 12 bases between them. This CDR3 contains 14 residues. CDR1 is LNHDA and CDR2 is SQIVND in the germline V gene (reference sequence). The CDR3 is CASSIEDHTGEQYF. In DNA form, the CDR3 reads TGTGCCAGTAGTATAGAGGATCACACGGGCGAGCAGTACTTC.

The genes are TRBV7-9 and TRBJ2-5; TRBD1 or TRBD2 may be the D gene (5 bases each). The CDR3 has 13 amino acids. The V end was cut by 3 bases, the J end by 5 bases, with 10 bases between. Germline-derived CDR1 and CDR2 are SEHNR and FQNEAQ (reference sequence). In nucleotides, the CDR3 is TGTGCCAGCAGCTTGGACGGGGCTGAGACCCAGTACTTC. Protein sequence: CASSLDGAETQYF.

The gene calls are TRBV30 and TRBJ1-2; TRBD1 matches at 7 bases. The trim removed 8 bases at V and 2 bases at J, leaving 11 bases unmatched. The CDR3 is 14 residues long. CDR1 is GTSNPN, CDR2 SVGIG, per germline (reference sequence). Here the CDR3 DNA reads TGTGCCCGAACCGAGGGGGCTGGAAACTATGGCTACACCTTC. As protein: CARTEGAGNYGYTF.

The chain links TRBV11-2 to TRBJ2-7, with D possibly matching TRBD2 (7 bases). Trimming pared 0 bases from V and 7 bases from J, leaving 16 bases between. The CDR3 is 15 amino acids. CDR1 SGHAT and CDR2 FQNNGV come from the germline V gene. The CDR3 DNA follows: TGTGCCAGCAGCTTAGAAGGGGGAGGGCCGGAAGAGCAGTACTTC. The encoded protein is CASSLEGGGPEEQYF.

Here the CDR3 DNA reads TGTGCCAGCAGTCCCTCAGCGGGATCCGCATACGAGCAGTACTTC. It yields the protein CASSPSAGSAYEQYF. This chain uses TRBV6-5 with TRBJ2-7; 7 positions match TRBD2. The V gene end was trimmed by 5 bases and the J gene end by 4 bases; junction bases not matched to a gene: 11. The germline CDR1 and CDR2 sequences are MNHEY and SVGAGI. CDR3 length: 15 amino acids.

This chain connects TRBV5-1 to TRBJ2-1; 7 positions match TRBD2. Looked up from germline, CDR1 is SGHRS and CDR2 is YFSETQ. The V segment lost 4 bases and the J segment 6 bases; nucleotides outside the gene matches: 7. The CDR3 totals 14 residues. The chain's CDR3 is CASSPGAGANEQFF. The CDR3 nucleotides read TGCGCCAGCAGCCCCGGGGCGGGAGCCAATGAGCAGTTCTTC.

The V and J genes are TRBV5-1 and TRBJ1-3, with D maybe TRBD1 (5 bases). Trimming left V 4 bases short and J 4 bases short, with 12 bases between. The CDR3 runs 14 residues. CDR1 and CDR2 (germline): SGHRS, YFSETQ. CDR3 coding DNA: TGCGCCAGCAGCCGCGGGACGCACGGAAACACCATATATTTT. Translating it yields CASSRGTHGNTIYF.

This chain joins TRBV27 and TRBJ2-7, with D unresolved. V lost 0 bases to trimming and J lost 3 bases, with 18 bases between them. The germline CDR1 and CDR2 sequences are MNHEY and SMNVEV (reference sequence). The CDR3 loop spans 17 amino acids. CDR3 sequence reads: CASSLSPYPTVYYEQYF. CDR3 sequence (DNA): TGTGCCAGCAGTTTATCGCCCTACCCGACCGTTTACTACGAGCAGTACTTC.

J is TRBJ2-7 and V is TRBV10-3, with no clear D. The V gene's germline CDR1 is ENHRY and CDR2 SYGVKD. Trimming removed 3 bases from V and 4 bases from J, with 7 bases in between. The CDR3 has 12 amino acids. This CDR3 is CAISESAYEQYF. The CDR3 region has the DNA TGTGCCATCAGTGAATCGGCTTACGAGCAGTACTTC.

The V gene is TRBV6-5, the J gene TRBJ2-2, with a weak D call TRBD2 (6 bases). This CDR3 region has 14 residues. Germline CDR1 is MNHEY and CDR2 is SVGAGI. The ends were cut back, 9 bases at V and 1 base at J, with 12 bases in the middle. The CDR3 loop is CASSAEGNTGELFF. CDR3 nucleotides: TGTGCCAGTTCTGCGGAGGGGAACACCGGGGAGCTGTTTTTT.

The chain uses TRBV5-4 and TRBJ2-6; D ambiguous. CDR3 length: 13 residues. V lost 1 base, J lost 6 bases, and 5 bases lay in between. Germline CDR1 reads SGHNT; CDR2 reads YYREEE (reference sequence). The CDR3 sequence: CASSLFAANVLTF. The CDR3 bases are TGTGCCAGCAGCTTGTTCGCGGCCAACGTCCTGACTTTC.

The chain is built from TRBV6-1 and TRBJ1-2, with 7 bases fitting TRBD1. Germline V gene sequence: CDR1 MNHNS, CDR2 SASEGT. Trimming cost V 10 bases and J 8 bases; bases outside gene matches: 19. This CDR3 comprises 15 residues. The CDR3 is CATSGQVNLLRGYTF. The CDR3 coding sequence is TGTGCCACTTCCGGACAGGTGAACCTCCTACGGGGCTACACCTTC.

V is TRBV7-8 and J is TRBJ2-4, with D tentatively TRBD2 (6 bases). This CDR3 region has 17 residues. V lost 1 base and J 0 bases, leaving 13 bases between the germline ends. Germline V gene data show CDR1 as SGHVS and CDR2 as FQNEAQ. The CDR3 region has the DNA TGTGCCAGCAGCTTAGGGCGGGGAAGACTAGCCAAAAACATTCAGTACTTC. Amino acid sequence: CASSLGRGRLAKNIQYF.

This clone was found a few times. The rearrangement uses TRBV6-6 and TRBJ2-7; 9 bases match TRBD1. V was clipped by 5 bases and J by 5 bases; unmatched bases: 10. Germline V gene sequence: CDR1 MNHNY, CDR2 SVGAGI (reference sequence). The length of the CDR3 is 15 residues. The CDR3 DNA sequence: TGTGCCAGCAGTGACGCAAGGGACAGGGATCACGAGCAGTACTTC. This translates into CASSDARDRDHEQYF.

The chain has TRBV5-4 and TRBJ1-1; D is unclear. The germline V gene has CDR1 SGHNT and CDR2 YYREEE (reference sequence). CDR3 length equals 13 residues. V was cut by 10 bases and J by 3 bases, with 16 bases left in between. This CDR3 reads CAWRRGIDTEAFF. CDR3 DNA sequence: TGTGCCTGGCGGAGAGGGATCGACACTGAAGCTTTCTTT.

The CDR3 reads CASSAAGRGFHQPQHF. The CDR3 DNA sequence: TGTGCCAGCAGTGCCGCAGGGCGAGGATTCCATCAGCCCCAGCATTTT. The chain combines TRBV28 with TRBJ1-5; D possibly corresponds to TRBD1 (5 bases). The CDR3 covers 16 residues. The V gene's germline CDR1 is MDHEN and CDR2 SYDVKM. V was cut by 5 bases and J by 5 bases, with 19 bases left in between.

The rearrangement links TRBV18 to TRBJ1-2; 8 bases match TRBD1. CDR3 length: 16 residues. Germline V CDR1 and CDR2: KGHSH, LQKENI. The J segment lost 3 bases and the V segment lost 4 bases, leaving 10 bases of the junction unmatched. The CDR3 sequence is CASSLRASGQDYGYTF. DNA of the CDR3: TGTGCCAGCTCACTACGGGCGTCGGGACAGGACTATGGCTACACCTTC.

This sequence joins TRBV7-3 and TRBJ2-7, with D perhaps matching TRBD1 or TRBD2 (5 bases each). The CDR3 is made up of 16 amino acids. Germline V gene lookup returns CDR1 SGHTA and CDR2 FQGTGA. The V gene lost 5 bases and the J gene lost 5 bases, with 22 bases spanning the gap. CDR3 loop: CASSLRPGGGSHEQYF. CDR3 DNA sequence: TGTGCCAGCAGCCTTCGACCTGGGGGTGGGTCCCACGAGCAGTACTTC.

This sequence joins TRBV9 and TRBJ2-7; unclear D gene. Trimming left V 4 bases short and J 2 bases short, with 13 bases between. This CDR3 has 14 amino acids. CDR1 SGDLS and CDR2 YYNGEE come from the germline V gene. CDR3 DNA: TGTGCCAGCAGCTCCTCAGGCTACCCCTACGAGCAGTACTTC. Translation: CASSSSGYPYEQYF.

The rearrangement uses TRBV5-6 and TRBJ1-2; D may be TRBD1 (5 bases). The CDR3 is made up of 14 amino acids. Germline V gene sequence: CDR1 SGHDT, CDR2 YYEEEE. Deletions cut 4 bases from V and 4 bases from J, with 14 bases between. CDR3 residues: CASSDLQVSYGYTF. The CDR3 DNA is TGTGCCAGCAGCGACCTACAGGTTTCCTATGGCTACACCTTC.

This chain uses TRBV5-1 with TRBJ2-5; 8 bases align to TRBD1. The V gene's germline CDR1 is SGHRS and CDR2 YFSETQ. Losses at the gene ends were 0 bases for V and 4 bases for J; bases not matched to a gene: 5. CDR3 size: 15 residues. Here the CDR3 DNA reads TGCGCCAGCAGCTTGGGTAGGCAGGGGGCAGAGACCCAGTACTTC. Amino acids: CASSLGRQGAETQYF.